The 20 T cell receptor beta chains presented below share a single source sample, sequenced in a study of T cell repertoires in aging, cancer and after chemotherapy. Multiplex touch-down PCR with TRB-A/B primers amplified rearranged V-D-J TRB sequences. Each CDR3 protein is one row after TCRdb ran MiXCR on the multiplex PCR reads. The sample lists some 4,500 distinct CDR3 sequences, over 60% seen once, with 28% in the top ten. TCR beta rearrangements were amplified from peripheral blood genomic DNA. The sequencing sample was made of blood. These receptors all come from a human donor with a solid tumor.

V usage is TRBV6-5 and J usage is TRBJ1-1; D is ambiguous. The CDR3 has 14 residues. The germline gives CDR1 MNHEY, CDR2 SVGAGI. The V end lost 5 bases, the J end lost 2 bases, and 12 bases lay between the germline ends. Here the CDR3 DNA reads TGTGCCAGCAGTAGTCCCGTTGGAAACACTGAAGCTTTCTTT. This encodes CASSSPVGNTEAFF.

V and J are TRBV20-1 and TRBJ1-1; no clear D. The V gene's germline CDR1 is DFQATT and CDR2 SNEGSKA (reference sequence). With 0 bases removed from V and 5 bases from J, the gap between germline ends came to 16 bases. This CDR3 has 15 amino acids. CDR3 nucleotide sequence: TGCAGTGCTAGAGATCGGGCAGCCCTGGGGACTGAAGCTTTCTTT. This gives the protein CSARDRAALGTEAFF.

The genes are TRBV7-4 and TRBJ2-7, with D perhaps being TRBD1 or TRBD2 (5 bases each). The V gene lost 5 bases and the J gene lost 0 bases, with 14 bases spanning the gap. This CDR3 contains 15 residues. The V gene's germline CDR1 is SGHVT and CDR2 SQSDAQ. CDR3 nucleotide sequence: TGTGCCAGCAGCCGCCCGGGACGTCTCTCCTACGAGCAGTACTTC. Translated, it gives CASSRPGRLSYEQYF.

The count of this clonotype is one. The CDR3, as DNA: TGCAGTGCTAGGCTGGACAGAACGAACACCGGGGAGCTGTTTTTT. The encoded protein is CSARLDRTNTGELFF. This chain joins TRBV20-1 and TRBJ2-2; TRBD1 is a possible D gene (6 bases). Germline V lookup: CDR1 DFQATT, CDR2 SNEGSKA (reference sequence). The CDR3 length is 15 residues. V was cut by 3 bases and J by 0 bases, with 11 bases left in between.

The chain combines TRBV12-3 or TRBV12-4 with TRBJ2-2; the D call may be TRBD1 or TRBD2 (5 bases each). Trimming cost V 2 bases and J 6 bases, with 16 bases left between them. The CDR3 runs to 16 residues. CDR3 sequence (DNA): TGTGCCAGCAGTTTAAGTCTCGGGGTAGGGGCCGGGGAGCTGTTTTTT. The encoded protein is CASSLSLGVGAGELFF.

J is TRBJ1-4 and V is TRBV6-6, with TRBD1 matching over 10 bases. Germline V gene sequence: CDR1 MNHNY, CDR2 SVGAGI (reference sequence). The CDR3 covers 14 residues. The ends lost 6 bases at V and 5 bases at J; junction bases unmatched: 3. This chain's CDR3 is CASRSTGGNEKLFF. CDR3 in DNA: TGTGCCAGCAGGTCGACAGGGGGCAATGAAAAACTGTTTTTT.

DNA of the CDR3: TGTGCCATCAGTGAGGACAGGGTAAAGCAGCCCCAGCATTTT. Protein: CAISEDRVKQPQHF. The rearrangement links TRBV10-3 to TRBJ1-5; 7 bases align to TRBD1. The germline V gene has CDR1 ENHRY and CDR2 SYGVKD. With V trimmed by 2 bases and J by 7 bases, 5 bases remained unmatched. The CDR3 has 14 amino acids.

The rearrangement links TRBV15 to TRBJ1-1, with TRBD1 matching over 8 bases. V shed 4 bases and J 4 bases; nucleotides not matched to a gene: 2. Germline V gene sequence: CDR1 LNHNV, CDR2 YYDKDF (reference sequence). CDR3 size: 13 residues. The CDR3 reads CATSTGGVTEAFF. In nucleotides, the CDR3 is TGTGCCACCAGCACAGGGGGCGTCACTGAAGCTTTCTTT.

This clonotype has a handful of counts. V is TRBV29-1 and J is TRBJ2-7; D perhaps matches TRBD2 (6 bases). CDR3 length: 11 residues. CDR1 is SQVTM and CDR2 is ANQGSEA in the germline V gene. Trimming pared 6 bases from V and 6 bases from J, leaving 12 bases between. As DNA, the CDR3 is TGCAGCGTCCGAGCGACTAGCGAGCAGTACTTC. Its protein product is CSVRATSEQYF.

The chain has TRBV27 and TRBJ2-7; 7 nucleotides align to TRBD1. J lost 2 bases, V lost 5 bases, and 9 bases had no gene match. CDR1 and CDR2 from the germline V gene are MNHEY and SMNVEV (reference sequence). The CDR3 covers 15 residues. CDR3: CASSTRDSRTYEQYF. The CDR3 DNA reads as TGTGCCAGCAGTACCCGGGACAGCCGGACCTACGAGCAGTACTTC.

Regarding this clonotype: Germline and junction disagree at one end, which may indicate a read error. The CDR3 sequence: CAWNQRVGGLFF. The CDR3 region has the DNA TGTGCCTGGAACCAACGGGTTGGGGGGCTGTTTTTT. The chain joins TRBV30 to TRBJ2-2, with D possibly called TRBD1 or TRBD2 (5 bases each). Germline values: CDR1 GTSNPN, CDR2 SVGIG (reference sequence). The CDR3 consists of 12 residues.

This chain links TRBV6-2 or TRBV6-3 with TRBJ1-3; D is perhaps TRBD1 (5 bases). The V gene lost 5 bases and the J gene lost 0 bases, with 14 bases spanning the gap. CDR1 is MNHEY, CDR2 SVGEGT, per germline. The CDR3 spans 16 residues. CDR3 nucleotides: TGTGCCAGCAGTGCCGGGACGGCATTCTCTGGAAACACCATATATTTT. This translates into CASSAGTAFSGNTIYF.

The chain combines TRBV27 with TRBJ2-1; D uncertain. Germline CDR1 is MNHEY and CDR2 is SMNVEV (reference sequence). This CDR3 contains 14 residues. Trimming shortened V by 5 bases and J by 4 bases, and 12 bases separated the two germline ends. CDR3 nucleotides: TGTGCCAGCAGTCCTTTATCGGGTTACAATGAGCAGTTCTTC. This gives the protein CASSPLSGYNEQFF.

This clonotype was counted a single time. The V gene is TRBV11-2, the J gene TRBJ1-2; possible D gene TRBD1, 6 bases. CDR1 and CDR2 (germline): SGHAT, FQNNGV. This CDR3 contains 15 residues. Trimming removed 0 bases from V and 4 bases from J, with 12 bases in between. The CDR3, as DNA: TGTGCCAGCAGCTTAGATCAGGGGCGCGGCTATGGCTACACCTTC. This encodes CASSLDQGRGYGYTF.

V usage is TRBV7-9 and J usage is TRBJ2-4; D is possibly TRBD2 (6 bases). Trimming left V 8 bases short and J 6 bases short, with 17 bases between. Germline V lookup: CDR1 SEHNR, CDR2 FQNEAQ (reference sequence). The CDR3 length is 14 residues. CDR3 DNA sequence: TGTGCCAGCGGCCCCGGGACTGGTGGAAACATTCAGTACTTC. Its protein product is CASGPGTGGNIQYF.

The chain recombines TRBV5-1 with TRBJ1-6, with 7 bases that match TRBD1. In germline, CDR1 is SGHRS, CDR2 YFSETQ. V gave up 4 bases and J gave up 6 bases; unmatched junction bases: 10. CDR3 size: 16 residues. CDR3 DNA: TGCGCCAGCAGCCTAGACAGGGATCGTCGTAATTCACCCCTCCACTTT. It yields the protein CASSLDRDRRNSPLHF.

The rearrangement links TRBV30 to TRBJ2-7, with TRBD1 identical over 8 bases. Germline CDR1 is GTSNPN and CDR2 is SVGIG (reference sequence). The CDR3 extends over 16 amino acids. V dropped 0 bases and J dropped 1; count of bases not matched to a gene: 8. The CDR3 DNA reads TGTGCCTGGAGTGTTGCTCCGGGACAGGCATCCTACGAGCAGTACTTC. Its translation: CAWSVAPGQASYEQYF.

The chain carries TRBV7-6 and TRBJ2-2, with a possible D match to TRBD1 (5 bases). With 0 bases removed from V and 6 bases from J, the gap between germline ends came to 5 bases. Germline V gives CDR1 SGHVS, CDR2 FNYEAQ. The CDR3 loop spans 13 amino acids. The CDR3: CASSLAGPGELFF. The CDR3 coding sequence is TGTGCCAGCAGCTTAGCGGGGCCCGGGGAGCTGTTTTTT.

The CDR3 sequence is CAWARTLGYTF. The CDR3 coding sequence is TGTGCCTGGGCCCGGACCCTTGGCTACACCTTC. V usage is TRBV30 and J usage is TRBJ1-2, with D unclear. Germline V gene data show CDR1 as GTSNPN and CDR2 as SVGIG (reference sequence). CDR3 length: 11 residues. Trimming removed 5 bases at V and 7 bases at J, with 11 bases between.

The CDR3 region has the DNA TGTGCCAGTGCAAACCGGGAGCTGACTTACAATGAGCAGTTCTTC. Translation gives CASANRELTYNEQFF. The V call is TRBV19, the J call TRBJ2-1, with D possibly being TRBD2 (6 bases). This CDR3 contains 15 residues. With 8 bases removed from V and 4 bases from J, the gap between germline ends came to 18 bases. CDR1 LNHDA and CDR2 SQIVND come from the germline V gene (reference sequence).